The 29 T cell receptor beta chains below all came from one sample that was sequenced in a study of blood T cell repertoires in COVID-19. Generated by immunoSEQ multiplex PCR, the TCRdb table keeps only in-frame clones and is missing some. The sample holds around 120,000 clones; 65% to 85% are singletons and the top ten take around 5.6%. Sequencing input: peripheral blood. The receptor set was obtained from a man older than 75 with active or convalescent COVID-19.

The gene calls are TRBV19 and TRBJ2-5; D is perhaps TRBD1 (5 bases). Germline V CDR1 and CDR2: LNHDA, SQIVND (reference sequence). The CDR3 totals 14 residues. V was clipped by 4 bases and J by 5 bases, with 14 bases between them. The CDR3 is CASSTTTGSETQYF. The CDR3 region has the DNA TGTGCCAGTAGTACCACAACAGGATCGGAGACCCAGTACTTC. Looking up the rest from reference TRBV19 and TRBJ2-5 gives the full variable domain: DGGITQSPKYLFRKEGQNVTLSCEQNLNHDAMYWYRQDPGQGLRLIYYSQIVNDFQKGDIAEGYSVSREKKESFPLTVTSAQKNPTAFYLCASSTTTGSETQYFGPGTRLLVL.

This clone was detected once. This sequence joins TRBV6-5 and TRBJ2-5, with D perhaps TRBD1 (5 bases). The CDR3 runs to 15 residues. V shed 6 bases and J shed 1 base, with 15 bases lying between them. Germline-derived CDR1 and CDR2 are MNHEY and SVGAGI. In DNA, the CDR3 is TGTGCCAGCAGACTAACAGGCCATACCCAAGAGACCCAGTACTTC. Translated: CASRLTGHTQETQYF.

This clone has more than one count but fewer than ten. V usage is TRBV29-1 and J usage is TRBJ2-1; TRBD1 might be the D (6 bases). Germline V lookup: CDR1 SQVTM, CDR2 ANQGSEA. This CDR3 is 15 amino acids long. Trimming removed 4 bases at V and 0 bases at J, with 13 bases between. CDR3 in DNA: TGCAGCGTTGCAGGGGACGTTAGCTCCTACAATGAGCAGTTCTTC. Protein sequence: CSVAGDVSSYNEQFF.

The rearrangement links TRBV5-6 to TRBJ1-1; a weak D match, TRBD1 (6 bases). Germline V gives CDR1 SGHDT, CDR2 YYEEEE. The CDR3 extends over 14 amino acids. V lost 5 bases, J lost 0 bases, and 11 bases lay in between. The CDR3 DNA reads as TGTGCCAGCAGTCCACAGGGCATGAACACTGAAGCTTTCTTT. Residues: CASSPQGMNTEAFF.

The rearrangement links TRBV29-1 to TRBJ1-2; TRBD1 matches 7 bases. Trimming took 6 bases from V and 4 from J; bases not matched to a gene: 11. This CDR3 is 14 amino acids long. CDR1 SQVTM and CDR2 ANQGSEA come from the germline V gene. The CDR3 sequence: CSVAGLTGSYGYTF. CDR3 bases: TGCAGCGTCGCCGGATTGACAGGGTCCTATGGCTACACCTTC.

The V gene is TRBV10-3, the J gene TRBJ1-3; D is possibly TRBD1 (5 bases). CDR3 length: 15 amino acids. V lost 2 bases, J lost 2 bases, and 10 bases lay in between. CDR1 is ENHRY and CDR2 is SYGVKD in the germline V gene. The CDR3 nucleotides are TGTGCCATCAGTGAGGGGGGGAATACTGGAAACACCATATATTTT. Its translation: CAISEGGNTGNTIYF.

This chain joins TRBV2 and TRBJ2-5; 9 bases are shared with TRBD2. Germline V gene sequence: CDR1 SNHLY, CDR2 FYNNEI. Losses at the gene ends were 4 bases for V and 5 bases for J; bases not matched to a gene: 5. This CDR3 has 14 amino acids. The CDR3, as DNA: TGTGCCAGCAGTGTTCTAGCGGGGCGTGAGACCCAGTACTTC. Protein sequence: CASSVLAGRETQYF.

The chain joins TRBV28 to TRBJ2-7, with D maybe TRBD1 (6 bases). Per germline, CDR1 MDHEN and CDR2 SYDVKM. CDR3 length: 12 amino acids. V lost 6 bases, J lost 6 bases, and 12 bases lay in between. DNA of the CDR3: TGTGCCAGCAGCCAAACAGGGACCGAGCAGTACTTC. This codes for CASSQTGTEQYF.

The J gene is TRBJ1-1, the V gene TRBV11-3; the D is unclear. Germline CDR1 is SGHNT and CDR2 is YENEEA. Between the trimmed V and J ends, which lost 2 bases and 0 bases, there was a span of 4 bases. The CDR3 has 13 residues. The CDR3: CASSLTMNTEAFF. The CDR3, as DNA: TGTGCCAGCAGCTTAACAATGAACACTGAAGCTTTCTTT.

The V gene is TRBV12-3 or TRBV12-4, the J gene TRBJ2-7; tentatively, D is TRBD1 (6 bases). This CDR3 is built from 13 residues. V was trimmed by 6 bases and J by 4 bases, leaving 13 bases between them. The CDR3 bases are TGTGCCAGCAGCCCCAGGGGCAGATACGAGCAGTACTTC. This sequence encodes CASSPRGRYEQYF.

The chain couples TRBV19 to TRBJ2-5; TRBD2 aligns across 7 bases. CDR3 size: 13 residues. Germline V lookup: CDR1 LNHDA, CDR2 SQIVND (reference sequence). The V and J ends lost 7 bases and 5 bases, in that order; junction bases with no gene match: 7. The CDR3 reads CASNERGRETQYF. The CDR3 nucleotides are TGTGCCAGTAATGAGCGGGGAAGGGAGACCCAGTACTTC.

The chain recombines TRBV6-5 with TRBJ1-1; D is uncertain. This CDR3 is 14 amino acids long. CDR1 and CDR2 from the germline V gene are MNHEY and SVGAGI. V lost 7 bases and J lost 1, with 13 bases in between. CDR3 nucleotides: TGTGCCAGCACCCGCGGGCAGGCGAACACTGAAGCTTTCTTT. The encoded protein is CASTRGQANTEAFF.

The chain combines TRBV30 with TRBJ1-1, with D unclear. Germline V gene data show CDR1 as GTSNPN and CDR2 as SVGIG (reference sequence). The V end lost 6 bases, the J end lost 2 bases, and 7 bases lay between the germline ends. This CDR3 has 11 amino acids. CDR3: CACGQNTEAFF. The DNA of the CDR3 is TGTGCCTGTGGCCAAAACACTGAAGCTTTCTTT.

This clone was seen a handful of times. V usage is TRBV9 and J usage is TRBJ2-7; D may be TRBD2 (5 bases). The germline V and J ends were trimmed by 2 bases and 0 bases, with 12 bases remaining between them. CDR1 and CDR2 from the germline V gene are SGDLS and YYNGEE. The CDR3 has 15 residues. CDR3 in amino acids: CASSVWAGPSYEQYF. For the CDR3, the DNA is TGTGCCAGCAGCGTCTGGGCGGGCCCCTCCTACGAGCAGTACTTC.

J is TRBJ1-1 and V is TRBV6-8, with TRBD1 as a possible D gene (6 bases). V gave up 2 bases and J gave up 3 bases, with 13 bases separating them. The length of the CDR3 is 15 residues. The germline V gene has CDR1 MNHGY and CDR2 SAAAGT. The CDR3 loop is CASSYLQGRDTEAFF. CDR3 bases: TGTGCCAGCAGTTACCTCCAGGGGAGGGACACTGAAGCTTTCTTT.

The genes are TRBV11-2 and TRBJ1-2; maybe TRBD1 (5 bases). The CDR3 totals 14 residues. The ends were cut back, 1 base at V and 6 bases at J, with 12 bases in the middle. In germline, CDR1 is SGHAT, CDR2 FQNNGV. The CDR3 nucleotides are TGTGCCAGCAGCTTAGCTGCAGGGCGTAATGGCTACACCTTC. Protein product: CASSLAAGRNGYTF.

V and J are TRBV6-5 and TRBJ1-2; TRBD1 is a possible D gene (5 bases). The germline V gene encodes CDR1 MNHEY and CDR2 SVGAGI. CDR3 length: 13 amino acids. The V end was cut by 4 bases, the J end by 4 bases, with 10 bases between. CDR3 loop: CASSSGSFYGYTF. DNA of the CDR3: TGTGCCAGCAGTTCAGGGTCCTTCTATGGCTACACCTTC.

The chain is built from TRBV24-1 and TRBJ2-1, with TRBD1 as a possible D gene (6 bases). V lost 5 bases and J lost 4, with 8 bases in between. This CDR3 has 13 amino acids. The germline CDR1 and CDR2 sequences are KGHDR and SFDVKD. The CDR3 protein is CATSVQGYNEQFF. The CDR3, as DNA: TGTGCCACCAGTGTGCAGGGGTACAATGAGCAGTTCTTC.

The V call is TRBV7-2, the J call TRBJ1-4; possibly TRBD1 for D (5 bases). Germline values: CDR1 SGHTA, CDR2 FQGNSA. Trimming shortened V by 5 bases and J by 4 bases, and 14 bases separated the two germline ends. The CDR3 consists of 15 residues. The chain's CDR3 is CASSHSAGINEKLFF. DNA for the CDR3: TGTGCCAGCAGCCACAGCGCAGGGATTAATGAAAAACTGTTTTTT. The variable domain in full, completed from reference TRBV7-2 and TRBJ1-4, reads GAGVSQSPSNKVTEKGKDVELRCDPISGHTALYWYRQSLGQGLEFLIYFQGNSAPDKSGLPSDRFSAERTGGSVSTLTIQRTQQEDSAVYLCASSHSAGINEKLFFGSGTQLSVL.

The gene calls are TRBV2 and TRBJ2-5; 9 bases map to TRBD2. V was pared by 8 bases and J by 1 base, with 8 bases of the junction left unmatched. The length of the CDR3 is 15 residues. Looked up from germline, CDR1 is SNHLY and CDR2 is FYNNEI. The CDR3 protein is CASGSGTSPQETQYF. The CDR3 bases are TGTGCCAGCGGTTCCGGGACTAGCCCCCAAGAGACCCAGTACTTC. Filled out from reference TRBV2 and TRBJ2-5, the complete variable domain reads EPEVTQTPSHQVTQMGQEVILRCVPISNHLYFYWYRQILGQKVEFLVSFYNNEISEKSEIFDDQFSVERPDGSNFTLKIRSTKLEDSAMYFCASGSGTSPQETQYFGPGTRLLVL.

The rearrangement uses TRBV2 and TRBJ2-7; the match to TRBD1 covers 10 bases. With 8 bases clipped from V and 4 bases from J, the junction kept 5 bases outside the gene matches. The CDR3 extends over 13 amino acids. Germline assignment: CDR1 SNHLY and CDR2 FYNNEI. The CDR3 sequence: CASGGQGFYEQYF. CDR3 sequence (DNA): TGTGCCAGCGGGGGACAGGGGTTTTACGAGCAGTACTTC.

The chain is built from TRBV18 and TRBJ2-5; D might be TRBD2 (5 bases). V was cut by 3 bases and J by 3 bases, with 8 bases left in between. Germline assignment: CDR1 KGHSH and CDR2 LQKENI. The CDR3 is 13 amino acids. Written as DNA, the CDR3 is TGTGCCAGCTCACCGGACTTGGAAGAGACCCAGTACTTC. Amino acid sequence: CASSPDLEETQYF.

This chain uses TRBV5-1 with TRBJ2-2, with TRBD2 matching over 11 bases. The germline V gene encodes CDR1 SGHRS and CDR2 YFSETQ. Trimming removed 1 base from V and 0 bases from J; junction bases left unmatched: 5. The CDR3 totals 18 residues. This CDR3 reads CASSLLSSGGSNTGELFF. The DNA of the CDR3 is TGCGCCAGCAGCTTGCTCTCTAGCGGGGGGTCGAACACCGGGGAGCTGTTTTTT.

The chain joins TRBV5-1 to TRBJ2-2, with 7 positions matching TRBD1. Looked up from germline, CDR1 is SGHRS and CDR2 is YFSETQ. The length of the CDR3 is 15 residues. With V trimmed by 2 bases and J by 0 bases, 1 base remained unmatched. This CDR3 reads CASSFGTANTGELFF. In nucleotides, the CDR3 is TGCGCCAGCAGCTTCGGGACAGCGAACACCGGGGAGCTGTTTTTT.

The chain combines TRBV5-1 with TRBJ1-3, with D unresolved. Germline V lookup: CDR1 SGHRS, CDR2 YFSETQ. This CDR3 is 13 amino acids long. The germline V and J ends were trimmed by 2 bases and 0 bases, with 3 bases remaining between them. CDR3 protein: CASSFNSGNTIYF. Written as DNA, the CDR3 is TGCGCCAGCAGCTTTAACTCTGGAAACACCATATATTTT.

This clone is a singleton in its sample. This sequence joins TRBV6-5 and TRBJ2-5; maybe TRBD2 (6 bases). Germline CDR1 MNHEY, CDR2 SVGAGI. V lost 8 bases, J lost 3 bases, and 10 bases lay in between. This CDR3 comprises 12 residues. The CDR3 coding sequence is TGTGCCAGCGGAGGGTTCGAAGAGACCCAGTACTTC. Translated: CASGGFEETQYF.

This clone has a single count. The chain combines TRBV6-5 with TRBJ1-2; 9 nucleotides agree with TRBD1. Germline V gene lookup returns CDR1 MNHEY and CDR2 SVGAGI. V was clipped by 7 bases and J by 8 bases; unmatched bases: 14. This CDR3 is built from 15 residues. As DNA, the CDR3 is TGTGCCAGCACCCAGAAAACAGGGGGCGCGGGGGGCTACACCTTC. Its translation: CASTQKTGGAGGYTF.

This rearrangement joins TRBV21-1 to TRBJ1-1. TRBV21-1 is flagged as a pseudogene. This CDR3 is 17 amino acids long. In nucleotides, the CDR3 is TGTGCCAGCAGCAAAGCGGCGGGGAGGGGATCGAACACTGAAGCTTTCTTT. Translation gives CASSKAAGRGSNTEAFF.

The rearrangement joins TRBV4-2 to TRBJ2-1; the D gene is possibly TRBD2 (6 bases). The germline CDR1 and CDR2 sequences are LGHNA and YNFKEQ. The CDR3 loop spans 17 amino acids. The V and J ends lost 0 bases and 6 bases respectively, with 18 bases between them. DNA for the CDR3: TGTGCCAGCAGCCAAGATGCGGGGTTCAGGGCCCTCAATGAGCAGTTCTTC. Translated, it gives CASSQDAGFRALNEQFF.